Reported below is one TCR beta chain. What it recognizes is unknown. TCRdb ran MiXCR on the reads and lists one entry per CDR3 protein. The table has 55,000 to 65,000 distinct CDR3 sequences, 62% seen once. The entry originates in a study of type 1 regulatory T cells. Study details: An in vitro protocol generated T-allo10, a Tr1-enriched, alloantigen-specific CD4 T cell product.

Study findings and constraints: Tr1 cells had a more restricted TCR repertoire than non-Tr1 cells.

The CDR3 is made up of 18 amino acids. Trimming cost V 0 bases and J 5 bases, with 21 bases left between them. CDR1 and CDR2 from the germline V gene are SGDLS and YYNGEE. Sequencing was done on a sample of cultured non-Tr1 T cells, either the whole culture or a sorted T cell fraction (not recorded which). The chain has TRBV9 and TRBJ2-1; the D gene could be TRBD1 or TRBD2 (6 bases each). The sequence came from a human donor in good health. CDR3: CASSVAAGGGSDNNEQFF. The CDR3 nucleotides read TGTGCCAGCAGCGTAGCCGCAGGAGGGGGGAGTGATAACAATGAGCAGTTCTTC.